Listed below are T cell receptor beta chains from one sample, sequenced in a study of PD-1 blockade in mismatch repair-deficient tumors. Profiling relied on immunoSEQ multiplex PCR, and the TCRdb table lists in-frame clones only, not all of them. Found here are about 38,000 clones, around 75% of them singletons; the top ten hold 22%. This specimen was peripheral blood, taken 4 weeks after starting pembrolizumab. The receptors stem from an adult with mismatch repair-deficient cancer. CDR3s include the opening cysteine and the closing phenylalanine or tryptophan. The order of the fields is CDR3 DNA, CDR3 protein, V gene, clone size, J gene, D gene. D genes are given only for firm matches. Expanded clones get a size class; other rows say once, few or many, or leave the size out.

TGCACCAGCAGCCCCCTTCAGGATGAGCAGTTCTTC CTSSPLQDEQFF TRBV1 - TRBJ2-1 -
TGTGCCTGGAGTGTAGCAGGTACCCGTCCTGGAAACACCATATATTTT CAWSVAGTRPGNTIYF TRBV30 - TRBJ1-3 -
TGCGCCAGCAGTGAGTCTGGGGGGCTAGCGAGCAATGAGCAGTTCTTC CASSESGGLASNEQFF TRBV10-2 few TRBJ2-1 -
TGTGCCAGCAGCACCGGGACAGGGACCCTCACCGAGACCCAGTACTTC CASSTGTGTLTETQYF TRBV7-2 - TRBJ2-5 TRBD1
TGTGCCAGCAGCCAAGATAGGAAGAGCTCCTACAATGAGCAGTTCTTC CASSQDRKSSYNEQFF TRBV14 - TRBJ2-1 -
TGTGCCAGCAGCTGGGACAGTAATGAAAAACTGTTTTTT CASSWDSNEKLFF TRBV6-5 - TRBJ1-4 TRBD1
TGCGCCAGCAGCCAAGACGTCCACAAGCCCCAAGAGACCCAGTACTTC CASSQDVHKPQETQYF TRBV4-1 - TRBJ2-5 -
TGTGCTAGTGGTTTGACAGGGTATAACTATGGCTACACCTTC CASGLTGYNYGYTF TRBV12-5 - TRBJ1-2 -
TGTGCCAGCTCAATCCCCCCCGGGACAGGGGACACCGGGGAGCTGTTTTTT CASSIPPGTGDTGELFF TRBV18 - TRBJ2-2 TRBD1
TGTGCCAGCTCTGGCCCTATATTGACCCAGTACTTC CASSGPILTQYF TRBV6-1 - TRBJ2-5 -
TGCAGCGTTGGGGACAGATCGAACACTGAAGCTTTCTTT CSVGDRSNTEAFF TRBV29-1 - TRBJ1-1 TRBD1
TGTGCCAGCAGGGACAGCTACACCGGGGAGCTGTTTTTT CASRDSYTGELFF TRBV6-1 - TRBJ2-2 -
TGTGCCAGCAGTTTCGTAGGGTCAGGGGGCAGGGGCACTGAAGCTTTCTTT CASSFVGSGGRGTEAFF TRBV27 - TRBJ1-1 TRBD1
TGCAGCGTTGCCGCCGAGGGGGCCGCTGGAAACACCATATATTTT CSVAAEGAAGNTIYF TRBV29-1 - TRBJ1-3 TRBD1
TGCGCCAGCAGCCAAGATCCAGGGGAATTTCGCGGGAGTGACGCAGATACGCAGTATTTT CASSQDPGEFRGSDADTQYF TRBV4-3 - TRBJ2-3 -
TGTGCCAGCAATGACAGACTAGCGGGAGTCAATGAGCAGTTCTTC CASNDRLAGVNEQFF TRBV27 - TRBJ2-1 TRBD2
TGCGCCAGCAACCCAACCAGGGGTACGGACACCGGGGAGCTGTTTTTT CASNPTRGTDTGELFF TRBV5-1 - TRBJ2-2 -
TGTGCCAGCAGTGACTCGGCGGGAGGGCCTAATGAGCAGTTCTTC CASSDSAGGPNEQFF TRBV6-4 few TRBJ2-1 TRBD2
TGTGCCAGCAGCCATGGGACTAGATGGGGCAGATTTGGAGAGACCCAGTACTTC CASSHGTRWGRFGETQYF TRBV5-5 few TRBJ2-5 TRBD2
TGTGCCAGTAAGATCTCTGGGGCCAACGTCCTGACTTTC CASKISGANVLTF TRBV19 - TRBJ2-6 -
TGCGCCAGCAGCCAAGAGGGACCCACGTACCAAGAGACCCAGTACTTC CASSQEGPTYQETQYF TRBV4-1 - TRBJ2-5 -
TGTGCCATCAGTGACGGGGAGGGAAGGGCCTACGAGCAGTACTTC CAISDGEGRAYEQYF TRBV10-3 - TRBJ2-7 TRBD2
TGTGCCAGCAGCCTCGGGACAGGCCAAAATCAGCCCCAGCATTTT CASSLGTGQNQPQHF TRBV28 few TRBJ1-5 TRBD1
TGTGCCAGCAGCGGGACTAGCGGGAGCCCCTACAATGAGCAGTTCTTC CASSGTSGSPYNEQFF TRBV6-4 - TRBJ2-1 TRBD2
TGTGCCAGCAGCTTGGGGCAGGCCTCCTACGAGCAGTACTTC CASSLGQASYEQYF TRBV5-6 - TRBJ2-7 -
TGTGCCAGCAGCTTGGCGGTATTGGGCGGGAGAGAGACCCAGTACTTC CASSLAVLGGRETQYF TRBV5-6 - TRBJ2-5 TRBD2
TGTGCCAGCAGCCAAGATAGAGGGGGCCAAGAGACCCAGTACTTC CASSQDRGGQETQYF TRBV4-2 - TRBJ2-5 -
TGTGCCAGCAGCCAAGGCTTAACGGGAGAGCAGTTCTTC CASSQGLTGEQFF TRBV14 once TRBJ2-1 -
TGTGCCAGCAGCCACATCAGGGGGGCCAAAAACATTCAGTACTTC CASSHIRGAKNIQYF TRBV14 - TRBJ2-4 TRBD1
TGTGCCAGCAGTTTACTCGAGGGACAGCCCCAGCATTTT CASSLLEGQPQHF TRBV28 - TRBJ1-5 -
TGTGCCAGCAGGCCCGCCGGGACACCCTCTGGGGCCAACGTCCTGACTTTC CASRPAGTPSGANVLTF TRBV28 - TRBJ2-6 -
TGTGCCAGCAGGACCACTAGCGGGGCCTACGAGCAGTACTTC CASRTTSGAYEQYF TRBV6-1 - TRBJ2-7 TRBD2
TGTGCCAGCAGCCCGTCTGTTAGAGCCCCTTTGAACACTGAAGCTTTCTTT CASSPSVRAPLNTEAFF TRBV7-9 - TRBJ1-1 -
TGTGCCAGCAGTTTGGGGCCGCTCAATCAGCCCCAGCATTTT CASSLGPLNQPQHF TRBV28 few TRBJ1-5 -
TGTGCCATCAGCGAAACCGTAAATCATAAAAACTATGGCTACACCTTC CAISETVNHKNYGYTF TRBV10-3 - TRBJ1-2 -
TGCGCCAGCAGCGTACAGGGTGGGACAGAGACCCAGTACTTC CASSVQGGTETQYF TRBV5-1 - TRBJ2-5 -
TGTGCCTGGAGGATTAGAACCGTCGGACTAGCGGGAGGGCCTTTGTCCTACGAGCAGTACTTC CAWRIRTVGLAGGPLSYEQYF TRBV30 - TRBJ2-7 TRBD2
TGTGCCAGCAGTAATACAGTCTCCTACGAGCAGTACTTC CASSNTVSYEQYF TRBV27 once TRBJ2-7 -
TGTGCCAGCAGCTTAGTTGGACTAGCGGCCTACAATGAGCAGTTCTTC CASSLVGLAAYNEQFF TRBV13 - TRBJ2-1 TRBD2
TGTGCCAGCAGTTTACGGACAGGACACAATGAGCAGTTCTTC CASSLRTGHNEQFF TRBV28 - TRBJ2-1 TRBD1
TGTGCCAGCAGCGCTAGCGGGATTAACACCGGGGAGCTGTTTTTT CASSASGINTGELFF TRBV5-6 - TRBJ2-2 TRBD2
TGTGCCTGGAGTGTACACCTCACCGGGGAGCTGTTTTTT CAWSVHLTGELFF TRBV30 - TRBJ2-2 -
TGCGCCAGCAGCCCCGGGACAGGCCCCGGGTACGAGCAGTACTTC CASSPGTGPGYEQYF TRBV4-3 - TRBJ2-7 TRBD1
TGTGCCAGTACTCATCCCCCCCGGACAGGGGCAAACACCGGGGAGCTGTTTTTT CASTHPPRTGANTGELFF TRBV19 - TRBJ2-2 TRBD1
TGTGCCAGCAGCTTGAGGTCCGGAGACTTCTCCTACGAGCAGTACTTC CASSLRSGDFSYEQYF TRBV5-8 - TRBJ2-7 -
TGTGCCAGCAGCTCCAGACTAGCGGGAGGGAGCACAGATACGCAGTATTTT CASSSRLAGGSTDTQYF TRBV7-2 few TRBJ2-3 TRBD2
TGCGCCAACGAGGCACGGCGGAACACTGAAGCTTTCTTT CANEARRNTEAFF TRBV10-1 - TRBJ1-1 -
TGTGCCAGCAGCTTGGTAGGGGGCGAGCAGTACTTC CASSLVGGEQYF TRBV5-5 - TRBJ2-7 -
TGTGCCAGCTCACCGGGGCTAGCGGGCACAGATACGCAGTATTTT CASSPGLAGTDTQYF TRBV18 - TRBJ2-3 TRBD2
TGTGCCAGCGGCAGAAGGACAGCCCCTTTGTACGAGCAGTACTTC CASGRRTAPLYEQYF TRBV6-1 - TRBJ2-7 -
TGCGCCAGCAGCTTGGATTGGTTGACAGGCAGATACGAGCAGTACTTC CASSLDWLTGRYEQYF TRBV5-1 - TRBJ2-7 -